These 3 T cell receptor beta chains were all obtained from the same sample, sequenced in a study of control samples from healthy donors and cancer patients. Method: immunoSEQ multiplex PCR; TCRdb's copy keeps in-frame clones and lacks some. The sample contains 100,000 to 150,000 clones, roughly 92% of which appear only once. Source material: blood. These TCRs come from a man aged 18 to 35 in good health.

The chain recombines TRBV5-6 with TRBJ2-3; D call uncertain. The V and J ends lost 6 bases and 0 bases respectively, with 20 bases between them. Germline V gives CDR1 SGHDT, CDR2 YYEEEE. The CDR3 covers 17 residues. CDR3 amino acids: CASTLGNPRFSTDTQYF. DNA of the CDR3: TGTGCCAGCACACTGGGGAACCCGAGATTTAGCACAGATACGCAGTATTTT.

The chain carries TRBV4-1 and TRBJ1-4; a possible D gene is TRBD1 (5 bases). The germline gives CDR1 MGHRA, CDR2 YSYEKL. Trimming pared 1 base from V and 8 bases from J, leaving 17 bases between. The CDR3 length is 16 residues. CDR3 coding DNA: TGCGCCAGCAGCCAAGGGCGTCTGCGGGACGGGGAAAAACTGTTTTTT. As protein: CASSQGRLRDGEKLFF.

This clone was counted a single time. The chain uses TRBV27 and TRBJ2-7, with D possibly matching TRBD1 (5 bases). Looked up from germline, CDR1 is MNHEY and CDR2 is SMNVEV (reference sequence). V was trimmed by 0 bases and J by 2 bases, leaving 14 bases between them. This CDR3 region has 16 residues. The CDR3 here is CASSLSLRGTTYEQYF. In DNA, the CDR3 is TGTGCCAGCAGTTTATCCCTAAGGGGTACAACCTACGAGCAGTACTTC.